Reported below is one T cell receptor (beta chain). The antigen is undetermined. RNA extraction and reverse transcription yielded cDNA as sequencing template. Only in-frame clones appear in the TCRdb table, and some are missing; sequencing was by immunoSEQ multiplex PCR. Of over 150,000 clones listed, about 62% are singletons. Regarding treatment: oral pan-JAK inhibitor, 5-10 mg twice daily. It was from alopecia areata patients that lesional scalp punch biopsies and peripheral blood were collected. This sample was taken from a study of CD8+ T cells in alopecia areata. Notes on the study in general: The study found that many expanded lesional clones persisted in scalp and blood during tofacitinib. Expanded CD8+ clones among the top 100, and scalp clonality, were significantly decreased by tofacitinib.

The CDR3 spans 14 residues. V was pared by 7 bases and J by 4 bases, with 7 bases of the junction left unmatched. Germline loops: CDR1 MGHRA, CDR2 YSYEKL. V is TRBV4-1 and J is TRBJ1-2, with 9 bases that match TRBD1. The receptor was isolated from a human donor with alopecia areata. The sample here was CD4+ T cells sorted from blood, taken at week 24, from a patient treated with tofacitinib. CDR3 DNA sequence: TGCGCCAGCAAGCGAGAGGGACAGGGCTATGGCTACACCTTC. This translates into CASKREGQGYGYTF.